Included here is one T cell receptor beta chain sequence, with context. The antigen remains unidentified. The data are from a study of T cell repertoires in cytomegalovirus infection. Across the study: Public signatures in TCR beta pointed to CMV infection and matching HLA type.

Study conclusions and caveats: There were HLA-C-restricted CMV-specific TCR beta clonotypes dominating the ex vivo response.

Via MiXCR, TCRdb re-called the reads, giving one row per CDR3 protein. The repertoire includes roughly 300,000 distinct CDR3 sequences, about a quarter of them detected once, and more than 11% sits in the top ten. The sequenced material came from PBMCs. This receptor was obtained from a human donor in good health (CMV status not recorded). Some clones in this sample may be carry-over from other donors' samples.

CDR3 in DNA: TGCGCCAGCAGCAGTGAACCTGGGGGCAATCAGCCCCAGCATTTT. It specifies CASSSEPGGNQPQHF. The chain carries TRBV5-1 and TRBJ1-5; D is unresolved. Trimming took 4 bases from V and 2 from J, leaving 13 bases between them. Germline CDR1 SGHRS, CDR2 YFSETQ. This CDR3 is 15 amino acids long. The complete variable domain, with remaining parts taken from reference TRBV5-1 and TRBJ1-5, reads KAGVTQTPRYLIKTRGQQVTLSCSPISGHRSVSWYQQTPGQGLQFLFEYFSETQRNKGNFPGRFSGRQFSNSRSEMNVSTLELGDSALYLCASSSEPGGNQPQHFGDGTRLSIL.